Shown below are 29 T cell receptor beta chains from a single sample sequenced in a study of cytomegalovirus exposure and HLA in healthy donors. With 60 Vbeta and 13 Jbeta primers, the PCR was carried out. Profiled with immunoSEQ multiplex PCR; TCRdb holds only in-frame clones, not every one. The top ten clones hold around 2.5% of a sample with around 130,000 clones, 82% of them seen once. The sample comprised PBMCs. The receptors come from a boy between 2 and 15 years old in good health and CMV-seronegative.

The chain uses TRBV5-1 and TRBJ1-1, with D possibly matching TRBD1 (5 bases). Germline-derived CDR1 and CDR2 are SGHRS and YFSETQ. This CDR3 comprises 14 residues. V lost 0 bases, J lost 7 bases, and 13 bases lay in between. CDR3 coding DNA: TGCGCCAGCAGCTTGGTTAGGGGTCAGGGTGAAGCTTTCTTT. This encodes CASSLVRGQGEAFF.

This sequence joins TRBV9 and TRBJ1-3; possible D gene TRBD1, 5 bases. The CDR3 runs 15 residues. Germline V gene lookup returns CDR1 SGDLS and CDR2 YYNGEE. Trimming took off 0 bases at V and 4 bases at J, with 11 bases between the two ends. The CDR3 nucleotides read TGTGCCAGCAGCGTAGAGGGGCTACAGGGAAACACCATATATTTT. Residues: CASSVEGLQGNTIYF.

The chain joins TRBV6-1 to TRBJ2-1; D is possibly TRBD2 (5 bases). Trimming took 1 base from V and 8 from J, leaving 6 bases between them. CDR1 MNHNS and CDR2 SASEGT come from the germline V gene. The CDR3 is 12 residues long. The CDR3 reads CASSEGSDEQFF. CDR3 sequence (DNA): TGTGCCAGCAGTGAAGGTAGCGATGAGCAGTTCTTC.

The chain couples TRBV5-1 to TRBJ1-3; D is ambiguous. Deletions cut 6 bases from V and 3 bases from J, with 10 bases between. This CDR3 is built from 13 residues. Germline V gene data show CDR1 as SGHRS and CDR2 as YFSETQ. The CDR3 nucleotides read TGCGCCAGCATGGAGGGCAGTGGAAACACCATATATTTT. Protein sequence: CASMEGSGNTIYF.

V usage is TRBV6-1 and J usage is TRBJ2-1; no clear D gene. The CDR3 is made up of 14 amino acids. Trimming cost V 5 bases and J 5 bases, with 13 bases left between them. Germline V gene lookup returns CDR1 MNHNS and CDR2 SASEGT. The chain's CDR3 is CASSLLVGDNEQFF. In DNA, the CDR3 is TGTGCCAGCAGTCTCCTCGTTGGAGACAATGAGCAGTTCTTC.

The chain employs TRBV27 and TRBJ2-1; maybe TRBD2 (6 bases). The germline V gene encodes CDR1 MNHEY and CDR2 SMNVEV (reference sequence). Trimming stripped 4 bases from V and 2 bases from J, with 15 bases between. The CDR3 length is 16 residues. The CDR3 reads CASSWRAGRAYNEQFF. The DNA of the CDR3 is TGTGCCAGCAGTTGGAGGGCAGGGCGGGCCTACAATGAGCAGTTCTTC.

The chain recombines TRBV4-1 with TRBJ2-7; D is ambiguous. Germline CDR1 reads MGHRA; CDR2 reads YSYEKL. The V end was cut by 0 bases, the J end by 3 bases, with 15 bases between. This CDR3 is 16 amino acids long. CDR3 protein: CASSQDLGIIFYEQYF. In nucleotides, the CDR3 is TGCGCCAGCAGCCAAGATCTGGGCATAATTTTCTACGAGCAGTACTTC.

The table lists this clone with a few counts. This chain links TRBV18 with TRBJ2-7, with 16 bases fitting TRBD2. This CDR3 contains 21 residues. With 4 bases clipped from V and 1 base from J, the junction kept 16 bases outside the gene matches. Germline loops: CDR1 KGHSH, CDR2 LQKENI. The CDR3 region has the DNA TGTGCCAGCTCACGTCAAGGGACTAGCGGGAGGGCCATTGAGACTTCCTACGAGCAGTACGTC. Its translation: CASSRQGTSGRAIETSYEQYV.

The genes are TRBV6-4 and TRBJ2-1, with D possibly TRBD2 on 7 matching bases. Trimming cost V 4 bases and J 2 bases, with 12 bases left between them. The CDR3 has 15 residues. Germline assignment: CDR1 MRHNA and CDR2 SNTAGT. The CDR3 nucleotides are TGTGCCAGCAGTGTCGGGGGGCATACCTACAATGAGCAGTTCTTC. This translates into CASSVGGHTYNEQFF.

V gene TRBV7-3 combines with J gene TRBJ2-3, with 8 bases matching TRBD2. From germline, CDR1 is SGHTA and CDR2 FQGTGA. With V trimmed by 5 bases and J by 4 bases, 5 bases remained unmatched. The CDR3 contains 14 residues. In DNA form, the CDR3 reads TGTGCCAGCAGCCCAGCGGGAGCGGCAGATACGCAGTATTTT. It codes for CASSPAGAADTQYF.

The chain joins TRBV7-9 to TRBJ1-6; D call uncertain. CDR1 is SEHNR and CDR2 is FQNEAQ in the germline V gene (reference sequence). The length of the CDR3 is 15 residues. V gave up 4 bases and J gave up 4 bases, with 11 bases separating them. This CDR3 reads CASSWGGPYNSPLHF. The CDR3 DNA reads as TGTGCCAGCAGCTGGGGAGGTCCGTATAATTCACCCCTCCACTTT.

This chain connects TRBV15 to TRBJ2-7; 7 bases fit TRBD2. The germline gives CDR1 LNHNV, CDR2 YYDKDF (reference sequence). This CDR3 has 15 residues. Germline trimming cut 1 base from V and 6 bases from J; bases unmatched to any gene: 9. The CDR3 reads CATSRGGGGTAEQYF. CDR3 nucleotide sequence: TGTGCCACCAGCAGAGGGGGGGGAGGGACTGCCGAGCAGTACTTC.

The table lists this clone with a few counts. The rearrangement links TRBV7-2 to TRBJ1-1; 7 nucleotides line up with TRBD1. The CDR3 runs 15 residues. Germline CDR1 reads SGHTA; CDR2 reads FQGNSA. The V segment lost 5 bases and the J segment 3 bases; nucleotides outside the gene matches: 9. CDR3: CASSLSRDRYTEAFF. CDR3 bases: TGTGCCAGCAGCCTCTCCCGGGACAGATACACTGAAGCTTTCTTT.

The chain links TRBV5-1 to TRBJ2-1; a weak D match, TRBD2 (5 bases). This CDR3 is 14 amino acids long. The V gene lost 2 bases and the J gene lost 9 bases, with 15 bases spanning the gap. Germline CDR1 and CDR2: SGHRS and YFSETQ. The CDR3 sequence is CASSFVVGSGEQFF. The CDR3 DNA follows: TGCGCCAGCAGCTTCGTGGTAGGGAGTGGTGAGCAGTTCTTC.

The rearrangement links TRBV5-8 to TRBJ2-7, with 14 positions matching TRBD2. Germline V gene data show CDR1 as SGHTS and CDR2 as YDEGEE. Losses at the gene ends were 4 bases for V and 7 bases for J; bases not matched to a gene: 7. The CDR3 runs to 15 residues. The CDR3 region is CASSPGLAGAGEQYV. CDR3 DNA: TGTGCCAGCAGCCCGGGACTAGCGGGAGCAGGGGAGCAGTACGTC.

V usage is TRBV15 and J usage is TRBJ1-4, with TRBD1 matching 8 bases. CDR1 is LNHNV, CDR2 YYDKDF, per germline (reference sequence). The CDR3 runs 15 residues. The V segment lost 5 bases and the J segment 5 bases; nucleotides outside the gene matches: 7. The CDR3, as DNA: TGTGCCACCAGCGTTTCAGGGGGCAAGAATGAAAAACTGTTTTTT. Its translation is CATSVSGGKNEKLFF.

This clone appeared a single time. This chain uses TRBV11-1 with TRBJ1-4; 7 bases map to TRBD1. CDR1 and CDR2 from the germline V gene are SGHAT and FQDESV (reference sequence). The CDR3 has 14 amino acids. Losses at the gene ends were 5 bases for V and 4 bases for J; bases not matched to a gene: 4. The CDR3 nucleotides read TGTGCCAGCAGCCCAAGGGGGCATAATGAAAAACTGTTTTTT. Protein sequence: CASSPRGHNEKLFF. Filled out from reference TRBV11-1 and TRBJ1-4, the complete variable domain reads EAEVAQSPRYKITEKSQAVAFWCDPISGHATLYWYRQILGQGPELLVQFQDESVVDDSQLPKDRFSAERLKGVDSTLKIQPAELGDSAMYLCASSPRGHNEKLFFGSGTQLSVL.

The chain uses TRBV27 and TRBJ2-1; perhaps TRBD2 as D (6 bases). The CDR3 is made up of 17 amino acids. V gave up 3 bases and J gave up 0 bases, with 15 bases separating them. CDR1 MNHEY and CDR2 SMNVEV come from the germline V gene (reference sequence). CDR3 protein: CASSFPPSVSSYNEQFF. The CDR3, as DNA: TGTGCCAGCAGTTTTCCTCCTAGCGTTAGCTCCTACAATGAGCAGTTCTTC.

This clone has only one observation. The chain couples TRBV27 to TRBJ1-3; possibly TRBD1 for D (6 bases). Looked up from germline, CDR1 is MNHEY and CDR2 is SMNVEV (reference sequence). The V and J ends lost 5 bases and 2 bases respectively, with 22 bases between them. CDR3 length: 18 amino acids. Written as DNA, the CDR3 is TGTGCCAGCAGTCCAACATCGGTAGGGGGTAGGGCTGGAAACACCATATATTTT. Amino acid sequence: CASSPTSVGGRAGNTIYF.

This clone was observed once. This chain uses TRBV13 with TRBJ1-2; 8 nucleotides align to TRBD1. In germline, CDR1 is PRHDT, CDR2 FYEKMQ (reference sequence). The CDR3 is 14 amino acids. V was clipped by 4 bases and J by 4 bases; unmatched bases: 5. The CDR3, as DNA: TGTGCCAGCAGCTCCGGACAGGGACTCTATGGCTACACCTTC. Its protein is CASSSGQGLYGYTF.

V gene TRBV6-6 combines with J gene TRBJ1-6; D is perhaps TRBD1 (6 bases). Germline V gene lookup returns CDR1 MNHNY and CDR2 SVGAGI (reference sequence). This CDR3 region has 14 residues. V lost 2 bases, J lost 7 bases, and 9 bases lay in between. CDR3 sequence: CASSYTGRNSPLHF. In DNA, the CDR3 is TGTGCCAGCAGTTACACAGGGCGGAATTCACCCCTCCACTTT.

About this clone: At one end the junction does not follow the germline gene, possibly because of a read error. V and J are TRBV15 and TRBJ1-1; weak D call: TRBD1 (6 bases). The CDR3 has 16 amino acids. From germline, CDR1 is LNHNV and CDR2 YYDKDF (reference sequence). Here the CDR3 DNA reads TGTGCCACCAGCGGAGAAATCGGCAGGGGGAACACTGAAGCTTTCTTT. This sequence encodes CATSGEIGRGNTEAFF. Drawing the rest from reference TRBV15 and TRBJ1-1, the complete variable domain is DAMVIQNPRYQVTQFGKPVTLSCSQTLNHNVMYWYQQKSSQAPKLLFHYYDKDFNNEADTPDNFQSRRPNTSFCFLDIRSPGLGDTAMYLCATSGEIGRGNTEAFFGQGTRLTVV.

The V and J genes are TRBV2 and TRBJ2-5, with 11 bases fitting TRBD1. J gave up 7 bases and V 5 bases, and 6 bases lay outside the gene matches. Germline values: CDR1 SNHLY, CDR2 FYNNEI. The CDR3 runs to 14 residues. The DNA of the CDR3 is TGTGCCAGCAGTCGGGACAGGGGGGTTTGGACCCAGTACTTC. Protein sequence: CASSRDRGVWTQYF.

The chain has TRBV6-5 and TRBJ2-1; 12 nucleotides match TRBD2. The CDR3 is 15 amino acids. In germline, CDR1 is MNHEY, CDR2 SVGAGI. Losses at the gene ends were 2 bases for V and 8 bases for J; bases not matched to a gene: 4. CDR3: CASSYGLAGGYEQFF. The CDR3 coding sequence is TGTGCCAGCAGTTACGGCCTAGCGGGAGGGTATGAGCAGTTCTTC.

This clone showed up just once. This chain uses TRBV2 with TRBJ1-1; no firm D call. The CDR3 is 16 amino acids. V lost 4 bases to trimming and J lost 2 bases, with 17 bases between them. Germline values: CDR1 SNHLY, CDR2 FYNNEI. The CDR3 nucleotides read TGTGCCAGCAGTGTAAGTCCCTTCCGGGGAAACACTGAAGCTTTCTTT. As protein: CASSVSPFRGNTEAFF.

V gene TRBV5-1 combines with J gene TRBJ2-1; 10 bases map to TRBD2. In germline, CDR1 is SGHRS, CDR2 YFSETQ. Trimming removed 3 bases from V and 4 bases from J; junction bases left unmatched: 4. The CDR3 totals 15 residues. This CDR3 is CASSSGLALYNEQFF. In DNA form, the CDR3 reads TGCGCCAGCAGCTCGGGACTAGCGCTATACAATGAGCAGTTCTTC.

This clone was observed once. The gene calls are TRBV5-1 and TRBJ2-6; the match to TRBD1 covers 8 bases. The germline V gene encodes CDR1 SGHRS and CDR2 YFSETQ. V trimming: 3 bases; J trimming: 0 bases; junction bases outside the gene matches: 17. This CDR3 is built from 21 residues. CDR3 nucleotide sequence: TGCGCCAGCAGCTGGAGGACAGGGAGAGGCAACTTAGACTCTGGGGCCAACGTCCTGACTTTC. Its protein product is CASSWRTGRGNLDSGANVLTF.

This clone has just a few counts. The chain couples TRBV6-5 to TRBJ2-1; D is uncertain. CDR3 length equals 14 residues. Germline V CDR1 and CDR2: MNHEY, SVGAGI. V was trimmed by 6 bases and J by 0 bases, leaving 9 bases between them. CDR3 bases: TGTGCCAGCAGCTTCACGGGCTCCTACAATGAGCAGTTCTTC. It specifies CASSFTGSYNEQFF.

This rearrangement joins TRBV9 to TRBJ2-2; TRBD2 agrees at 9 bases. This CDR3 region has 15 residues. The V gene's germline CDR1 is SGDLS and CDR2 YYNGEE. V trimming: 0 bases; J trimming: 6 bases; junction bases outside the gene matches: 3. This chain's CDR3 is CASSVAAGGPGELFF. Written as DNA, the CDR3 is TGTGCCAGCAGCGTAGCAGCGGGAGGACCCGGGGAGCTGTTTTTT. The full variable domain, in which reference TRBV9 and TRBJ2-2 provide the parts outside the CDR3, is DSGVTQTPKHLITATGQRVTLRCSPRSGDLSVYWYQQSLDQGLQFLIQYYNGEERAKGNILERFSAQQFPDLHSELNLSSLELGDSALYFCASSVAAGGPGELFFGEGSRLTVL.